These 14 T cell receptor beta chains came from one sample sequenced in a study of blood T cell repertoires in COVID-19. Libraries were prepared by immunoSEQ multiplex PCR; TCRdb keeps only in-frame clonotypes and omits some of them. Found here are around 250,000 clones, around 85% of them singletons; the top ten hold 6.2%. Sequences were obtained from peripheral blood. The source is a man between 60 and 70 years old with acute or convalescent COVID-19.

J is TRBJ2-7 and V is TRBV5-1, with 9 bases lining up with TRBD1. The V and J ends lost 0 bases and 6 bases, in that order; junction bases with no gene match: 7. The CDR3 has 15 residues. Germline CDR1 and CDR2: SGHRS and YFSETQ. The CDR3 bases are TGCGCCAGCAGCTTGGGCCGGGGACAGGGCGGCGAGCAGTACTTC. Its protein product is CASSLGRGQGGEQYF.

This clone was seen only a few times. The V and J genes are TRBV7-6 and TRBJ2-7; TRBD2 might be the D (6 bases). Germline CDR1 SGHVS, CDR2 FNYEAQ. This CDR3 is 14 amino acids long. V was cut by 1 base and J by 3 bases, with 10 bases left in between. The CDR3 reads CASSLVAGNYEQYF. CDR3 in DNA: TGTGCCAGCAGCTTAGTTGCGGGGAACTACGAGCAGTACTTC.

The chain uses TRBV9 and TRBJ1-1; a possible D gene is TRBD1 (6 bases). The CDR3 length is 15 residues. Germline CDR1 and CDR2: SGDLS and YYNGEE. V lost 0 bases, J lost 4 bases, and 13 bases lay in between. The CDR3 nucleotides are TGTGCCAGCAGCGTAGTAACAGGGCAAGGCACTGAAGCTTTCTTT. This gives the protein CASSVVTGQGTEAFF. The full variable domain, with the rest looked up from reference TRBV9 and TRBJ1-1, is DSGVTQTPKHLITATGQRVTLRCSPRSGDLSVYWYQQSLDQGLQFLIQYYNGEERAKGNILERFSAQQFPDLHSELNLSSLELGDSALYFCASSVVTGQGTEAFFGQGTRLTVV.

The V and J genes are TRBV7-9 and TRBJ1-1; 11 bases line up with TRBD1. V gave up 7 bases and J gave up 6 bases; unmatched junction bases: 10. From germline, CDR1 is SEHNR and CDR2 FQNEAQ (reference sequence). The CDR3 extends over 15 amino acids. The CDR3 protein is CASNGQGAISPEAFF. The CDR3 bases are TGTGCCAGCAATGGACAGGGGGCGATCAGTCCTGAAGCTTTCTTT.

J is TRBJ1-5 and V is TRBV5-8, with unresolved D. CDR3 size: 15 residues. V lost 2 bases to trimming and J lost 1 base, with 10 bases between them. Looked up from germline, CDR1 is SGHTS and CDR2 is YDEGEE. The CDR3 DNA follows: TGTGCCAGCAGCTTACGGGGTATCAGCAATCAGCCCCAGCATTTT. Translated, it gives CASSLRGISNQPQHF.

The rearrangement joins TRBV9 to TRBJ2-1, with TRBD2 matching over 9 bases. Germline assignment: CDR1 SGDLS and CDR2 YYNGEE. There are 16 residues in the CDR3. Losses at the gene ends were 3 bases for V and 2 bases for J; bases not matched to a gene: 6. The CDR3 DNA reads TGTGCCAGCAGCGGGGGGCGGGAGGGCCCCTACAATGAGCAGTTCTTC. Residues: CASSGGREGPYNEQFF.

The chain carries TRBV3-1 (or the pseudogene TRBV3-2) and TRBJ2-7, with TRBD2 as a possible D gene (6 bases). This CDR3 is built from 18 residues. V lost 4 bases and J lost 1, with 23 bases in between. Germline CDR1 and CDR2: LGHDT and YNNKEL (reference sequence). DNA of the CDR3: TGTGCCAGCAGCCCCCCTGGCGCGAGGAGGAGGGGTTCCTACGAGCAGTACTTC. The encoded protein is CASSPPGARRRGSYEQYF.

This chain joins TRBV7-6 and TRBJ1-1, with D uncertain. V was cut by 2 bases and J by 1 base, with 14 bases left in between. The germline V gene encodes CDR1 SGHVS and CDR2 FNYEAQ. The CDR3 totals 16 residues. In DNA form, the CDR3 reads TGTGCCAGCAGCTTAACTAGGTTAGGGTCGAACACTGAAGCTTTCTTT. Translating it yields CASSLTRLGSNTEAFF.

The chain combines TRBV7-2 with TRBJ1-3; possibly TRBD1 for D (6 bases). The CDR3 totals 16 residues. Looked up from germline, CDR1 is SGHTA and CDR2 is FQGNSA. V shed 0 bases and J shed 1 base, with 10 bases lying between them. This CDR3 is CASSLALTGSGNTIYF. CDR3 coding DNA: TGTGCCAGCAGCTTAGCTCTGACAGGTTCTGGAAACACCATATATTTT.

CDR3 amino acids: CATSRDGSPYEQYF. The CDR3 nucleotides read TGCGCCACCTCCCGGGACGGGAGCCCCTACGAGCAGTACTTC. The rearrangement links TRBV5-1 to TRBJ2-7, with TRBD2 as a possible D gene (6 bases). CDR1 SGHRS and CDR2 YFSETQ come from the germline V gene. With 9 bases removed from V and 2 bases from J, the gap between germline ends came to 18 bases. The CDR3 has 14 residues. The complete variable domain, with remaining parts taken from reference TRBV5-1 and TRBJ2-7, reads KAGVTQTPRYLIKTRGQQVTLSCSPISGHRSVSWYQQTPGQGLQFLFEYFSETQRNKGNFPGRFSGRQFSNSRSEMNVSTLELGDSALYLCATSRDGSPYEQYFGPGTRLTVT.

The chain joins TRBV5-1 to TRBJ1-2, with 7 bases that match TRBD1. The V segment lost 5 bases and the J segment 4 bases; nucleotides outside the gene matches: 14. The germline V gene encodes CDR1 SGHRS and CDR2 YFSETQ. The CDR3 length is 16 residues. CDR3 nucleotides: TGCGCCAGCAGACCTCGCCGACAGGGCCTAACCTATGGCTACACCTTC. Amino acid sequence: CASRPRRQGLTYGYTF.

In DNA, the CDR3 is TGCAGCGCAACCTTACTAGCGGGAGGTTTTGAGCAGTTCTTC. Encoded protein: CSATLLAGGFEQFF. The chain links TRBV29-1 to TRBJ2-1; TRBD2 agrees at 12 bases. CDR1 is SQVTM, CDR2 ANQGSEA, per germline. This CDR3 contains 14 residues. V trimming: 7 bases; J trimming: 9 bases; junction bases outside the gene matches: 10.

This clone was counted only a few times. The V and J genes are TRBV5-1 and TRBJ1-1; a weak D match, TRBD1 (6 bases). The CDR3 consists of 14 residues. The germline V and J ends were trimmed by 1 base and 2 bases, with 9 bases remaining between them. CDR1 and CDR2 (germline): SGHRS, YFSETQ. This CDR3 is CASSLLQGNTEAFF. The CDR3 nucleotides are TGCGCCAGCAGCTTGTTACAGGGAAACACTGAAGCTTTCTTT. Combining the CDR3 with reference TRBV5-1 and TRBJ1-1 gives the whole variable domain KAGVTQTPRYLIKTRGQQVTLSCSPISGHRSVSWYQQTPGQGLQFLFEYFSETQRNKGNFPGRFSGRQFSNSRSEMNVSTLELGDSALYLCASSLLQGNTEAFFGQGTRLTVV.

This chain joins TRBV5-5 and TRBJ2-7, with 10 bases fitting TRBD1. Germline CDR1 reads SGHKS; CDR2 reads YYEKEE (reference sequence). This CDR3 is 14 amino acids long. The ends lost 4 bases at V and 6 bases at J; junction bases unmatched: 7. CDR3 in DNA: TGTGCCAGCAGCGCGGGGGACAGGGGCCGCGAGCAGTACTTC. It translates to CASSAGDRGREQYF. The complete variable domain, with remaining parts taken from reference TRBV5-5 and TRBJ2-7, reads DAGVTQSPTHLIKTRGQQVTLRCSPISGHKSVSWYQQVLGQGPQFIFQYYEKEERGRGNFPDRFSARQFPNYSSELNVNALLLGDSALYLCASSAGDRGREQYFGPGTRLTVT.